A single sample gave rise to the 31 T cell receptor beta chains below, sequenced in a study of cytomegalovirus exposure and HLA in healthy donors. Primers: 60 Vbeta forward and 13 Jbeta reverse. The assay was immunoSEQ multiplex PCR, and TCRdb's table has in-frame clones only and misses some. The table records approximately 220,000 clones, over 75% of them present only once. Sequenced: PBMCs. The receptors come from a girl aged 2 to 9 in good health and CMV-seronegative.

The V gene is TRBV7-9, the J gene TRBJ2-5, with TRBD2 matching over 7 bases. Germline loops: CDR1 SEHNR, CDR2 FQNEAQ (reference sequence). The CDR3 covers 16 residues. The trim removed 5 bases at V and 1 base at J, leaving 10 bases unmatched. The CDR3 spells CASSIISGKVQETQYF. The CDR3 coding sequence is TGTGCCAGCAGCATTATAAGCGGGAAGGTCCAAGAGACCCAGTACTTC.

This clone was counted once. This chain's CDR3 is CASSPGQGKMNEQFF. The CDR3 bases are TGTGCCAGCTCGCCTGGACAGGGTAAAATGAATGAGCAGTTCTTC. This rearrangement joins TRBV18 to TRBJ2-1; 8 bases align to TRBD1. J was trimmed by 7 bases and V by 6 bases; bases with no gene match: 11. The CDR3 runs 15 residues. Germline-derived CDR1 and CDR2 are KGHSH and LQKENI. Using reference TRBV18 and TRBJ2-1 for the parts outside the CDR3, the full variable domain is NAGVMQNPRHLVRRRGQEARLRCSPMKGHSHVYWYRQLPEEGLKFMVYLQKENIIDESGMPKERFSAEFPKEGPSILRIQQVVRGDSAAYFCASSPGQGKMNEQFFGPGTRLTVL.

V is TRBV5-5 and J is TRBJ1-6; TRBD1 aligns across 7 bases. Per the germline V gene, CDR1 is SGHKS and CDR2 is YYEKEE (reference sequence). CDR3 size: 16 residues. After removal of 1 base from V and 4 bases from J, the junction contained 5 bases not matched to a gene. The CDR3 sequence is CASSLPTDRYNSPLHF. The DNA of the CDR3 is TGTGCCAGCAGCTTGCCAACGGACAGGTATAATTCACCCCTCCACTTT.

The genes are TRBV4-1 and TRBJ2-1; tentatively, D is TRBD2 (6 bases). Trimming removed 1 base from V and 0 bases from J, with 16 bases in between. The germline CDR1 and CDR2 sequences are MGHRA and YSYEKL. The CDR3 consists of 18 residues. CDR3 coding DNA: TGCGCCAGCAGCCAAGGGTGGCTAGCGTCCAGCTCCTACAATGAGCAGTTCTTC. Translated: CASSQGWLASSSYNEQFF.

In nucleotides, the CDR3 is TGTGCCAGCAGCGAGATACAGGGGAACTATGGCTACACCTTC. Amino acid sequence: CASSEIQGNYGYTF. The chain combines TRBV9 with TRBJ1-2, with 7 nucleotides matching TRBD1. Losses at the gene ends were 3 bases for V and 2 bases for J; bases not matched to a gene: 4. CDR3 size: 14 residues. Germline CDR1 reads SGDLS; CDR2 reads YYNGEE.

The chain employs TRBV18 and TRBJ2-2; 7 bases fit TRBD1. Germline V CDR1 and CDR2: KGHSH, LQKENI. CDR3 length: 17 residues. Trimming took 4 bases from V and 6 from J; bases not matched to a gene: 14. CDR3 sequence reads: CASSQGLQGIGSGELFF. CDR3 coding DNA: TGTGCCAGCTCACAAGGCCTACAGGGGATCGGTTCCGGGGAGCTGTTTTTT.

CDR3: CASRKTETSAYEQYF. DNA of the CDR3: TGTGCCAGCAGAAAGACCGAGACTAGCGCCTACGAGCAGTACTTC. This sequence joins TRBV6-5 and TRBJ2-7, with 8 bases matching TRBD2. V shed 6 bases, J shed 2 bases, and the junction held 9 bases outside the gene matches. CDR3 length equals 15 residues. In germline, CDR1 is MNHEY, CDR2 SVGAGI.

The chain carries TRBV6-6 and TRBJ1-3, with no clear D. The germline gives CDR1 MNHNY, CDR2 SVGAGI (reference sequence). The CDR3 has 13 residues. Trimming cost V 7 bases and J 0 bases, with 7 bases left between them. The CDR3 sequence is CASTSSSGNTIYF. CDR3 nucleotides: TGTGCCAGCACGAGTTCCTCTGGAAACACCATATATTTT.

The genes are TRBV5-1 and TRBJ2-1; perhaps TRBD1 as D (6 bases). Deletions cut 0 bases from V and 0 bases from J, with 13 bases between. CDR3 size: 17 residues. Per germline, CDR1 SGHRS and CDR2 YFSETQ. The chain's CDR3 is CASSLGVGQSSYNEQFF. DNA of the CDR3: TGCGCCAGCAGCTTGGGCGTAGGACAGAGCTCCTACAATGAGCAGTTCTTC.

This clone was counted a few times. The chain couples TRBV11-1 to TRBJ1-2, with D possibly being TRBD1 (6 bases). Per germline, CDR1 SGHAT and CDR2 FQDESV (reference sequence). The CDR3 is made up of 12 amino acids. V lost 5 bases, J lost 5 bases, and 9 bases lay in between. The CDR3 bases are TGTGCCAGCAGCCCAACAGGGTATGGCTACACCTTC. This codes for CASSPTGYGYTF.

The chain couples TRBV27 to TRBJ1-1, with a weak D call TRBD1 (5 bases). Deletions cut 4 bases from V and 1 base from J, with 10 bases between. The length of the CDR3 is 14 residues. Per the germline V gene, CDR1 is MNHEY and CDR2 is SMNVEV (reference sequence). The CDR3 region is CASSSGGGNTEAFF. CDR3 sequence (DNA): TGTGCCAGCAGTTCCGGGGGGGGGAACACTGAAGCTTTCTTT.

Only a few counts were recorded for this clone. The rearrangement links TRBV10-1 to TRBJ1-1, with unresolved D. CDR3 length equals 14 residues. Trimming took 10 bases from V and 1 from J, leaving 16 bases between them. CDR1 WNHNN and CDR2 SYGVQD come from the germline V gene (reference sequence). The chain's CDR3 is CATPGWRENTEAFF. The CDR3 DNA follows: TGCGCCACCCCCGGATGGAGAGAGAACACTGAAGCTTTCTTT.

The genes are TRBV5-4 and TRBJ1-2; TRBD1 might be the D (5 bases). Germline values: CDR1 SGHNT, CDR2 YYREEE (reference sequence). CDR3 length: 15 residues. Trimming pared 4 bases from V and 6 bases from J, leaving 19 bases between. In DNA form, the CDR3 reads TGTGCCAGCAGCCTAGGACAAGACGCCCTTGATGGCTACACCTTC. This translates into CASSLGQDALDGYTF.

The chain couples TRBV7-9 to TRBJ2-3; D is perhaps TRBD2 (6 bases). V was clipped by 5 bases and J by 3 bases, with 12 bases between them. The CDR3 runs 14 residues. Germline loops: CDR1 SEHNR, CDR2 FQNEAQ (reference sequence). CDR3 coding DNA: TGTGCCAGCAGCCCCTGGACTAAAACAGATACGCAGTATTTT. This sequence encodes CASSPWTKTDTQYF.

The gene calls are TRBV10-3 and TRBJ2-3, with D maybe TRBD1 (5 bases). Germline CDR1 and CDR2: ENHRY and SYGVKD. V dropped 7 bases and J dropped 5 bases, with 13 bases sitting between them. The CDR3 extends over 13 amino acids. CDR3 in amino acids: CAINAREGDTQYF. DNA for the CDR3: TGTGCCATCAATGCCAGGGAAGGAGATACGCAGTATTTT.

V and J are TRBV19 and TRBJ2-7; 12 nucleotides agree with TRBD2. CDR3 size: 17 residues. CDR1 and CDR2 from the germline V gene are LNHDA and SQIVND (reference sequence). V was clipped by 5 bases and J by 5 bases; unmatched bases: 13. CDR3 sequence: CASSAQDPSGRGDEQYF. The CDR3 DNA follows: TGTGCCAGTAGTGCACAGGACCCTAGCGGGAGGGGCGACGAGCAGTACTTC.

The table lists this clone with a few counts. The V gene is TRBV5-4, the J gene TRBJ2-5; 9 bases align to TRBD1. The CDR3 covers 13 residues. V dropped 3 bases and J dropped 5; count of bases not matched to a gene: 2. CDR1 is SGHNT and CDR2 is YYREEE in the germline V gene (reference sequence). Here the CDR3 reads CASSSDRGETQYF. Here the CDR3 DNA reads TGTGCCAGCAGCTCCGACAGGGGGGAGACCCAGTACTTC. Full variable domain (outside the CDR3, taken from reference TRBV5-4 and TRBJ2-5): ETGVTQSPTHLIKTRGQQVTLRCSSQSGHNTVSWYQQALGQGPQFIFQYYREEENGRGNFPPRFSGLQFPNYSSELNVNALELDDSALYLCASSSDRGETQYFGPGTRLLVL.

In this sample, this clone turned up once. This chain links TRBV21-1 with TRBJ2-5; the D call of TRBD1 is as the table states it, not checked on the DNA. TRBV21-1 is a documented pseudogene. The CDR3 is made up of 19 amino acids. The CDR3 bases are TGTGCCAGCAACAAAGGATTGGAGTGGGGACAGAGGGAAGAAGAGACCCAGTACTTC. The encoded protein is CASNKGLEWGQREEETQYF.

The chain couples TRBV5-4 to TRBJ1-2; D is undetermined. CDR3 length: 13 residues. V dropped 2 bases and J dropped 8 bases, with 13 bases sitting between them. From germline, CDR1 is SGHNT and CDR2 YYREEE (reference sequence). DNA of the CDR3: TGTGCCAGCAGCTTCCTCGGCAGGCCGGGCTACACCTTC. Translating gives CASSFLGRPGYTF.

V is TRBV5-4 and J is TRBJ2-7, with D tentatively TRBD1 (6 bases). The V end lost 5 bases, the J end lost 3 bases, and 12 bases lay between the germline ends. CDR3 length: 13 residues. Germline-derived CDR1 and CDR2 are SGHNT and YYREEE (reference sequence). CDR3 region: CASSPGTIYEQYF. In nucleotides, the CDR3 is TGTGCCAGCAGTCCCGGGACAATCTACGAGCAGTACTTC.

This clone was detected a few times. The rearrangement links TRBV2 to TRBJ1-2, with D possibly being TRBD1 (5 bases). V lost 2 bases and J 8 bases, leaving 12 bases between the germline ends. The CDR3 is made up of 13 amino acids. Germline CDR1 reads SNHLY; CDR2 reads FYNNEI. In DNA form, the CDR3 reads TGTGCCAGCAGTGAATTAGGCCCAGGGGGCTACACCTTC. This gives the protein CASSELGPGGYTF.

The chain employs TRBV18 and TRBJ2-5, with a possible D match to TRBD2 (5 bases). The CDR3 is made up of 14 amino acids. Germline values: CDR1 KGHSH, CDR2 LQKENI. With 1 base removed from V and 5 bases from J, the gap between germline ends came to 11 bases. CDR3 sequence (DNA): TGTGCCAGCTCACCACTACCTGGCGGGGAGACCCAGTACTTC. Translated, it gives CASSPLPGGETQYF.

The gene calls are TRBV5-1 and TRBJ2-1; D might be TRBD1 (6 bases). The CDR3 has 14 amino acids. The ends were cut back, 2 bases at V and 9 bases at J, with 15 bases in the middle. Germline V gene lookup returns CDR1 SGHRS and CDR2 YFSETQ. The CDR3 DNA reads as TGCGCCAGCAGCTTTTACAGGGAAGACAGTGAGCAGTTCTTC. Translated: CASSFYREDSEQFF.

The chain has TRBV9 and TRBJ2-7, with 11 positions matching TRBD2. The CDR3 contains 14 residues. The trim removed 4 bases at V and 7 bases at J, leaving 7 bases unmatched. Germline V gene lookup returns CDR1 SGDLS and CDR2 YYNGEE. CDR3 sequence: CASSPSGGYREQYF. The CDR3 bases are TGTGCCAGCAGCCCTAGCGGGGGGTATCGGGAGCAGTACTTC.

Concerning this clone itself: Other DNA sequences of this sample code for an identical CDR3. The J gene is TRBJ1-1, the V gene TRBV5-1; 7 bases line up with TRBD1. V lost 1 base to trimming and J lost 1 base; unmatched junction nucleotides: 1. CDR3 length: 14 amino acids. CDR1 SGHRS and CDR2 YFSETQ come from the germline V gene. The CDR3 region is CASSLRTGNTEAFF. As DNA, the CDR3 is TGCGCCAGCAGCTTGAGGACAGGGAACACTGAAGCTTTCTTT.

The CDR3 loop is CASSTPTGGRNSPLHF. CDR3 sequence (DNA): TGTGCCAGCAGCACTCCGACAGGGGGCAGGAATTCACCCCTCCACTTT. The chain combines TRBV7-2 with TRBJ1-6; 10 bases fit TRBD1. The CDR3 is made up of 16 amino acids. V shed 5 bases and J 7 bases; nucleotides not matched to a gene: 8. Germline CDR1 is SGHTA and CDR2 is FQGNSA.

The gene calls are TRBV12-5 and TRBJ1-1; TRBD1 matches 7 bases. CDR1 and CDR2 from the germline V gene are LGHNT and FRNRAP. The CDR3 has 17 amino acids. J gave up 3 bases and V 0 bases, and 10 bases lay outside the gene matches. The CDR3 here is CASGLVTFNRGDTEAFF. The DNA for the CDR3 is TGTGCTAGTGGTTTGGTTACCTTTAACAGGGGTGACACTGAAGCTTTCTTT.

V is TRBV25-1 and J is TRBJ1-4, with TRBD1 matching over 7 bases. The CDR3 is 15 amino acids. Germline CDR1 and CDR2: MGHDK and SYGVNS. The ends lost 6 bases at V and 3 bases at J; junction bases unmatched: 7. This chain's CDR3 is CASRGQLGANEKLFF. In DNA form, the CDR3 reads TGTGCCAGCAGGGGACAGCTCGGGGCTAATGAAAAACTGTTTTTT.

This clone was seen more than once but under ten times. CDR3 in DNA: TGTGCCAGCAGCCCCGGACAGGGATATAATTCACCCCTCCACTTT. Protein product: CASSPGQGYNSPLHF. The chain recombines TRBV7-9 with TRBJ1-6, with 8 bases that match TRBD1. Per the germline V gene, CDR1 is SEHNR and CDR2 is FQNEAQ (reference sequence). The CDR3 totals 15 residues. J lost 4 bases, V lost 5 bases, and 4 bases had no gene match.

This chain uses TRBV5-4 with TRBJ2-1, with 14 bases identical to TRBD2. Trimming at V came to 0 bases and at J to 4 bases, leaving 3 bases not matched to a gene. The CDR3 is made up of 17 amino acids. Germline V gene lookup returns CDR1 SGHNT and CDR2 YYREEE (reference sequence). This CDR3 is CASSLGLAGGLYNEQFF. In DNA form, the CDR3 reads TGTGCCAGCAGCTTGGGACTAGCGGGGGGGCTTTACAATGAGCAGTTCTTC.

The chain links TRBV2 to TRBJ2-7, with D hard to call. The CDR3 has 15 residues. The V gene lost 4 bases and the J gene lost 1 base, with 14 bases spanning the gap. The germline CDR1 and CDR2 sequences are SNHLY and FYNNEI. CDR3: CASSGKFLRSYEQYF. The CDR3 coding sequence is TGTGCCAGCAGTGGAAAATTCCTGCGGTCCTACGAGCAGTACTTC.